This is a list of T cell receptor beta chains from one sample in a study of blood T cell repertoires in COVID-19. Repertoires were generated with immunoSEQ multiplex PCR, while TCRdb's copy carries only in-frame clones and drops some. The sample holds just over 45,000 clones, over 70% seen once. Sequencing was done on a sample of peripheral blood. The receptors derive from a human donor in a cohort sampled during active COVID-19. Each CDR3 is given without its conserved first and last residue. Fields, in order: CDR3 protein, J gene, V gene, D gene. The D gene is left open where the match is weak.

ASSRQGYEQY	TRBJ2-7	TRBV5-1	TRBD1
ASSILAGGQTDTQY	TRBJ2-3	TRBV7-9	TRBD2
ASSPKYTGWETQY	TRBJ2-5	TRBV18	NA
SVWTSGKETQY	TRBJ2-5	TRBV29-1	TRBD2
ATSAPGGSHTGELF	TRBJ2-2	TRBV24-1	TRBD1
ASRGLAGGRDTQY	TRBJ2-3	TRBV7-2	TRBD2
ASSLGGGVQNIQY	TRBJ2-4	TRBV7-9	NA
ASSPGGATDTQY	TRBJ2-3	TRBV5-4	TRBD2
ASSFGTSAYIQY	TRBJ2-4	TRBV28	TRBD2
ASSPGGERYNSPLH	TRBJ1-6	TRBV28	TRBD1
AWSEWARGGNQPQH	TRBJ1-5	TRBV30	NA
AISRDRSHEAF	TRBJ1-1	TRBV10-3	NA
ASSFRYIQY	TRBJ2-4	TRBV28	NA
ASSFRTGRDSPLH	TRBJ1-6	TRBV5-4	TRBD1
ASSLEGQGNQY	TRBJ2-5	TRBV5-4	TRBD1
ASSQLAGVGDTQY	TRBJ2-3	TRBV7-3	TRBD2
ASSDQGAGYEQY	TRBJ2-7	TRBV6-1	TRBD1